Described below is a single TCR beta chain sequence and its context. Its antigen is unidentified. These data belong to a study of cytomegalovirus exposure and HLA in healthy donors. Donors counted as nominally healthy when sampled, yet unrecorded immune exposures were likely. The CDR3 is made up of 15 amino acids. CDR1 MNHNS and CDR2 SASEGT come from the germline V gene. Trimming took 3 bases from V and 0 from J; bases not matched to a gene: 4. It was with 60 Vbeta and 13 Jbeta primers that the PCR ran. The assay was immunoSEQ multiplex PCR, and TCRdb's table has in-frame clones only and misses some. The sample holds 90,000 to 120,000 clones, over 80% seen once. Study results and limitations: The analysis excluded some indistinguishable V segments, including TRBV6-2 and TRBV6-3. The classifier, whose performance was assessed in both the original and validation cohorts, reportedly diagnosed cytomegalovirus status with high specificity and sensitivity. The majority of CMV-associated TCR beta chains were reported as apparently HLA-restricted in a later analysis.

Sequenced sample: PBMCs. The chain joins TRBV6-1 to TRBJ2-7; 8 bases are shared with TRBD2. The TCR originated in a man between 25 and 39 years old in good health and CMV-seropositive. CDR3 residues: CASSETSVISYEQYF. As DNA, the CDR3 is TGTGCCAGCAGTGAGACTAGCGTGATCTCCTACGAGCAGTACTTC.